This T cell receptor (beta chain) was profiled in a study of blood T cell repertoires in COVID-19 (dated by TCRdb to the early 2020s). For the study in its entirety: The collaborator samples originated in the United States, Italy and Spain and spanned the acute and convalescent phases of COVID-19. Deeply sampled blood TCRbeta repertoires from subjects exposed to, actively infected with, or recovered from COVID-19 were included in the dataset. A freely available public database, intended as a resource for researchers studying the immune response to SARS-CoV-2, is where the repertoires were released. Where available, HLA class I and class II types were obtained from metadata supplied by the sample provider rather than from assay-based typing. The prospective study material was composed of cDNA or gDNA derived from T cells, B-cell-depleted T cells, or PBMCs. The sample metadata nearly always contained a de-identified subject ID, COVID-19 status, age in years and sex. The samples were drawn from two sources: the first 160 participants of the ongoing ImmuneRACE study, and about 1,300 subjects contributed by 6 global collaborators.

TCRbeta CDR3 regions were amplified from genomic DNA by means of the immunoSEQ Assay, a bias-controlled multiplex PCR. In the authors' own workflow: The number of nucleated cells in each sample was estimated from the amplification of reference gene primers within the assay. To quantify the absolute abundance of each unique TCRbeta CDR3 rearrangement, sequence reads were collapsed and filtered. For each sample, productive Simpson clonality was calculated as the square root of Simpson's diversity index over productive rearrangements. Entries here come from immuneACCESS through TCRdb and include only in-frame sequences with V and J called. Some clones fail to appear in such tables; in the studies checked, an unresolved V gene covers under half of the shortfall, and the cause of the remainder is unknown. V, J and clone size are those of that table, while D and trimming were read from the DNA. A total of about 250,000 clones appear in this sample, over 85% of them only once. Of the sample, 3.5% to 4% is held by the ten largest clones.

Participants in the prospective study were enrolled through a virtual design, were aged roughly 18 to 95 years, and lived in 24 United States geographic areas. In the prospective study, cohorts were assigned on the basis of participant-reported clinical history obtained from a screening survey and a study questionnaire. Each participant in the prospective study had whole blood, serum and a nasopharyngeal or oropharyngeal swab collected by mobile phlebotomists. Participants in the prospective study had the option to provide additional blood draws and questionnaires over an approximately two-month period. Prospective study blood samples were shipped either frozen or at room temperature before DNA extraction. Overall study outcomes, separate from this receptor: The quantity of clinical and demographic metadata differed by source and by participant and was supplied without curation.

CDR1 and CDR2, per the germline V gene, are LGHNA and YSLEER. The CDR3 measures 18 amino acids from cysteine to phenylalanine. CDR3 DNA only is kept here, 54 bases in frame from base 1. The junction shows trimming of 0 bases on V and 1 base on J, plus 16 bases between the germline ends. Details on this clone: Its antigen remains undetermined. Base qualities are not recorded, but no much larger clone differs from it by a single base.

This receptor was identified in a woman under 40 with acute COVID-19. Sequences were obtained from PBMCs or T cells enriched from blood (not recorded which). The sequence joins TRBV4-3 to TRBJ2-1, with the D gene uncertain. The CDR3 reads as follows: CASSQELTEDLSYNEQFF. The nucleotides are TGCGCCAGCAGCCAAGAATTAACTGAGGATCTTTCCTACAATGAGCAGTTCTTC.